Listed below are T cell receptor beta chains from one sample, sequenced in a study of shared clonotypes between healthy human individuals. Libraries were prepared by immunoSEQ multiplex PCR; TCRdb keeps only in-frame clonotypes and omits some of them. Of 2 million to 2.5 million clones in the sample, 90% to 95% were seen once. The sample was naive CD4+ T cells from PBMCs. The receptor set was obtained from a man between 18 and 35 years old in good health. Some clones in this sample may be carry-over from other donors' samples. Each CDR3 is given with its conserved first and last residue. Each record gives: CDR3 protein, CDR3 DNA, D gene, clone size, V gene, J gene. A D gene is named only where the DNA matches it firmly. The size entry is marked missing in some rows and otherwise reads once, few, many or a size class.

CDR3: CASSSVRLVREQYF
DNA: TGTGCCAGCAGTTCCGTCCGACTAGTGCGCGAGCAGTACTTC
D: NA
size: once
V: TRBV6-5
J: TRBJ2-7

CDR3: CASSGGHYTDTQYF
DNA: TGTGCCAGCAGTGGAGGGCACTACACAGATACGCAGTATTTT
D: NA
size: NA
V: TRBV6-4
J: TRBJ2-3

CDR3: CATSRDPGDSYGYTF
DNA: TGTGCCACCAGCAGAGACCCAGGAGACTCCTATGGCTACACCTTC
D: NA
size: NA
V: TRBV15
J: TRBJ1-2

CDR3: CATSRPPLREKLFF
DNA: TGTGCCACCAGCAGGCCCCCCCTCCGGGAAAAACTGTTTTTT
D: NA
size: NA
V: TRBV15
J: TRBJ1-4

CDR3: CASTGTGTDTQYF
DNA: TGTGCCAGCACCGGGACCGGCACAGATACGCAGTATTTT
D: NA
size: NA
V: TRBV28
J: TRBJ2-3

CDR3: CASSLVGGVSYEQYF
DNA: TGTGCCAGCAGCTTAGTGGGGGGCGTATCCTACGAGCAGTACTTC
D: NA
size: NA
V: TRBV7-9
J: TRBJ2-7

CDR3: CASSRGASSYEQYF
DNA: TGTGCCAGCTCACGGGGCGCTAGCTCCTACGAGCAGTACTTC
D: NA
size: NA
V: TRBV18
J: TRBJ2-7

CDR3: CASSPPRLAGGRTYEQYF
DNA: TGTGCCAGCAGCCCGCCGAGACTAGCGGGAGGTCGGACCTACGAGCAGTACTTC
D: TRBD2
size: NA
V: TRBV27
J: TRBJ2-7

CDR3: CASSLEGGSGNTIYF
DNA: TGTGCCAGCAGCCTCGAGGGGGGGTCTGGAAACACCATATATTTT
D: NA
size: NA
V: TRBV7-3
J: TRBJ1-3

CDR3: CASSLGTVQETQYF
DNA: TGTGCCAGCAGCCTAGGGACCGTTCAAGAGACCCAGTACTTC
D: NA
size: NA
V: TRBV5-4
J: TRBJ2-5

CDR3: CASSSRLAGGPLTQYF
DNA: TGCGCCAGCAGCTCCCGACTAGCGGGAGGCCCACTTACGCAGTATTTT
D: TRBD2
size: once
V: TRBV5-1
J: TRBJ2-3

CDR3: CASSPVGSYNEQFF
DNA: TGTGCCAGCAGCCCTGTCGGGTCCTACAATGAGCAGTTCTTC
D: NA
size: NA
V: TRBV11-2
J: TRBJ2-1

CDR3: CASSEDILSGQGVETQYF
DNA: NA
D: NA
size: NA
V: TRBV6-1
J: TRBJ2-5

CDR3: CASRGFRDRSYEQYF
DNA: TGTGCCAGTAGAGGGTTTCGGGACAGGTCCTACGAGCAGTACTTC
D: TRBD1
size: NA
V: TRBV19
J: TRBJ2-7

CDR3: CASSPMGRNEQFF
DNA: TGTGCCAGCAGCCCCATGGGTCGAAATGAGCAGTTCTTC
D: NA
size: NA
V: TRBV5-4
J: TRBJ2-1

CDR3: CASSESGNEQFF
DNA: TGTGCCAGCAGTGAAAGTGGGAATGAGCAGTTCTTC
D: NA
size: NA
V: TRBV2
J: TRBJ2-1

CDR3: CASSPGTGAQYEQYF
DNA: TGCGCCAGCAGCCCCGGGACAGGGGCGCAGTACGAGCAGTACTTC
D: TRBD1
size: NA
V: TRBV5-1
J: TRBJ2-7

CDR3: CATILSPNTGELFF
DNA: TGTGCCACCATACTTTCACCGAACACCGGGGAGCTGTTTTTT
D: NA
size: NA
V: TRBV28
J: TRBJ2-2

CDR3: CASRNSFNQPQHF
DNA: TGTGCCAGTAGGAACAGCTTCAATCAGCCCCAGCATTTT
D: NA
size: NA
V: TRBV19
J: TRBJ1-5

CDR3: CASSLGLANTGELFF
DNA: TGTGCCAGCAGCTTAGGTCTAGCTAACACCGGGGAGCTGTTTTTT
D: NA
size: NA
V: TRBV11-3
J: TRBJ2-2

CDR3: CASGSYNEQFF
DNA: TGTGCCAGCGGGTCCTACAATGAGCAGTTCTTC
D: NA
size: once
V: TRBV7-9
J: TRBJ2-1

CDR3: CAWSVLPSQGGDGYTF
DNA: TGTGCCTGGAGTGTACTACCCTCCCAGGGGGGGGATGGCTACACCTTC
D: TRBD1
size: NA
V: TRBV30
J: TRBJ1-2

CDR3: CASRLSWGSPNSNEQFF
DNA: TGTGCCAGCAGACTATCTTGGGGGTCCCCCAATTCAAATGAGCAGTTCTTC
D: NA
size: NA
V: TRBV28
J: TRBJ2-1

CDR3: CASSQNGGLGGTDTQYF
DNA: TGTGCCAGCAGCCAGAACGGGGGCCTCGGGGGCACAGATACGCAGTATTTT
D: NA
size: NA
V: TRBV4-2
J: TRBJ2-3

CDR3: CASPIFDRCNQPQHF
DNA: TGTGCCAGCCCTATCTTCGACCGTTGCAATCAGCCCCAGCATTTT
D: NA
size: NA
V: TRBV5-6
J: TRBJ1-5

CDR3: CASSYGQGTDTQYF
DNA: TGTGCCAGCAGTTACGGACAGGGAACAGATACGCAGTATTTT
D: TRBD1
size: NA
V: TRBV5-8
J: TRBJ2-3

CDR3: CASSGGERFNEKLFF
DNA: TGTGCCAGCAGCGGGGGGGAACGGTTTAATGAAAAACTGTTTTTT
D: NA
size: NA
V: TRBV28
J: TRBJ1-4

CDR3: CASSPRTSGNYEQYF
DNA: TGTGCCAGCAGCCCCAGGACTAGCGGGAACTACGAGCAGTACTTC
D: TRBD2
size: once
V: TRBV7-2
J: TRBJ2-7

CDR3: CASSPDSARAEAFF
DNA: TGCGCCAGCAGTCCAGATTCGGCCAGGGCTGAAGCTTTCTTT
D: NA
size: NA
V: TRBV5-1
J: TRBJ1-1

CDR3: CASSIATTGELFF
DNA: TGTGCCAGTAGTATCGCGACAACCGGGGAGCTGTTTTTT
D: NA
size: NA
V: TRBV19
J: TRBJ2-2

CDR3: CASSPSPGQGLEGYTF
DNA: TGTGCCAGCAGCCCGTCGCCGGGACAGGGTCTCGAGGGCTACACCTTC
D: TRBD1
size: NA
V: TRBV25-1
J: TRBJ1-2

CDR3: CASRTEILAGGSVAKNIQYF
DNA: TGTGCCAGCAGAACCGAGATACTAGCGGGAGGCTCCGTAGCCAAAAACATTCAGTACTTC
D: TRBD2
size: NA
V: TRBV27
J: TRBJ2-4

CDR3: CASSFDVRNEQFF
DNA: TGTGCCAGCAGCTTTGACGTACGGAATGAGCAGTTCTTC
D: NA
size: NA
V: TRBV11-2
J: TRBJ2-1

CDR3: CASSAVSYNEQFF
DNA: TGTGCCAGCAGCGCTGTATCCTACAATGAGCAGTTCTTC
D: NA
size: NA
V: TRBV9
J: TRBJ2-1

CDR3: CASMGQSNQPQHF
DNA: TGTGCCAGCATGGGGCAGTCCAATCAGCCCCAGCATTTT
D: NA
size: NA
V: TRBV6-1
J: TRBJ1-5

CDR3: CASSLGASEEQFF
DNA: TGTGCCAGCAGCTTGGGGGCTAGCGAAGAGCAGTTCTTC
D: NA
size: NA
V: TRBV5-6
J: TRBJ2-1

CDR3: CAGTGGAYEQYF
DNA: TGTGCCGGAACAGGGGGCGCATACGAGCAGTACTTC
D: TRBD1
size: NA
V: TRBV6-1
J: TRBJ2-7

CDR3: CASSPRPGGLLFTDTQYF
DNA: TGTGCCAGCAGTCCGCGACCGGGAGGGCTTCTGTTCACAGATACGCAGTATTTT
D: TRBD2
size: once
V: TRBV27
J: TRBJ2-3

CDR3: CASSQPFGVPEAFF
DNA: TGTGCCAGCAGTCAGCCCTTCGGGGTCCCTGAAGCTTTCTTT
D: NA
size: NA
V: TRBV28
J: TRBJ1-1

CDR3: CASRRDRASSYNEQFF
DNA: TGTGCCAGCAGAAGGGACAGGGCCAGCTCCTACAATGAGCAGTTCTTC
D: TRBD1
size: NA
V: TRBV5-4
J: TRBJ2-1

CDR3: CASSTNTGANVLTF
DNA: TGTGCCAGTAGTACAAACACTGGGGCCAACGTCCTGACTTTC
D: NA
size: NA
V: TRBV19
J: TRBJ2-6

CDR3: CAISRQPSGDSYNEQFF
DNA: TGTGCCATCAGTCGACAACCTAGCGGGGATTCCTACAATGAGCAGTTCTTC
D: TRBD2
size: NA
V: TRBV10-3
J: TRBJ2-1

CDR3: CASSRSGVVGTQYF
DNA: TGTGCCAGCAGCCGGTCCGGGGTTGTAGGGACCCAGTACTTC
D: NA
size: NA
V: TRBV14
J: TRBJ2-5

CDR3: CASSLGGRYNEQFF
DNA: TGTGCCAGCAGCTTAGGTGGGAGATACAATGAGCAGTTCTTC
D: NA
size: NA
V: TRBV7-3
J: TRBJ2-1

CDR3: CASLNRGVGETQYF
DNA: TGTGCCAGCCTAAACCGGGGGGTCGGGGAGACCCAGTACTTC
D: TRBD2
size: NA
V: TRBV28
J: TRBJ2-5

CDR3: CASSLTMTSGANVLTF
DNA: TGTGCCAGCAGCTTAACGATGACTTCTGGGGCCAACGTCCTGACTTTC
D: NA
size: once
V: TRBV7-3
J: TRBJ2-6

CDR3: CASSLDQERYTGELFF
DNA: TGTGCCAGCAGCTTAGATCAGGAGAGGTACACCGGGGAGCTGTTTTTT
D: NA
size: NA
V: TRBV11-3
J: TRBJ2-2

CDR3: CASSPRWGYEQYF
DNA: TGTGCCAGCAGCCCCCGGTGGGGGTACGAGCAGTACTTC
D: NA
size: NA
V: TRBV7-2
J: TRBJ2-7

CDR3: CASSLRATNTGELFF
DNA: TGTGCCAGCAGCTTACGGGCTACGAACACCGGGGAGCTGTTTTTT
D: NA
size: NA
V: TRBV7-8
J: TRBJ2-2